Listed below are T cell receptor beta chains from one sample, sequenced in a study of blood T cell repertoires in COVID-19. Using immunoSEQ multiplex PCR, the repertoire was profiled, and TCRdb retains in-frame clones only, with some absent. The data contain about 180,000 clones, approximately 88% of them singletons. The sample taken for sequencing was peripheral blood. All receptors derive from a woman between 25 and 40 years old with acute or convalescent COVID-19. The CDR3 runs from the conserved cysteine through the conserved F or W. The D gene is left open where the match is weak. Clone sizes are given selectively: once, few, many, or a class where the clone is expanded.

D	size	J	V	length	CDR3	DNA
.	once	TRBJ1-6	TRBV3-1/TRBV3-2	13	CASSQGLDSPLHF	TGTGCCAGCAGTCAGGGATTAGATTCACCCCTCCACTTT
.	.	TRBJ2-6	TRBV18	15	CASSGRDSGANVLTF	TGTGCCAGCAGCGGACGGGACTCTGGGGCCAACGTCCTGACTTTC
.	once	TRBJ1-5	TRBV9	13	CASSVDEGQPQHF	TGTGCCAGCAGCGTAGACGAGGGTCAGCCCCAGCATTTT
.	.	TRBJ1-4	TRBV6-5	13	CASLRVPNEKLFF	TGTGCCAGTCTCCGGGTCCCTAATGAAAAACTGTTTTTT
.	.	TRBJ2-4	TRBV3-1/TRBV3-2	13	CASSPSRRNIQYF	TGTGCCAGCAGCCCTAGTCGGAGAAACATTCAGTACTTC
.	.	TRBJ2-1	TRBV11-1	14	CASSSMSSYNEQFF	TGTGCCAGCAGCTCTATGTCCTCCTACAATGAGCAGTTCTTC
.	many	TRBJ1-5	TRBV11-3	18	CASNLRDIWAGSNQPQHF	TGTGCCAGCAACCTCCGCGATATTTGGGCAGGGAGCAATCAGCCCCAGCATTTT
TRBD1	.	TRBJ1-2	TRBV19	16	CASSQQGHTPNYGYTF	TGTGCCAGTAGCCAACAGGGGCATACCCCTAACTATGGCTACACCTTC
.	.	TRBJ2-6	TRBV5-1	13	CASGTGGANVLTF	TGCGCCAGCGGAACGGGTGGGGCCAACGTCCTGACTTTC
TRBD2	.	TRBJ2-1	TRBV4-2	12	CASSRGTSKQFF	TGTGCCAGCAGCCGTGGGACTAGCAAGCAGTTCTTC
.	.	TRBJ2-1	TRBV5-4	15	CASSLYREKHNEQFF	TGTGCCAGCAGCTTGTACCGGGAGAAGCACAATGAGCAGTTCTTC
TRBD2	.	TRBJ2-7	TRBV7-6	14	CASSLTSGKTEQYF	TGTGCCAGCAGCTTAACTAGCGGGAAAACCGAGCAGTACTTC
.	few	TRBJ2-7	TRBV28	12	CASTPERNEQYF	TGTGCCAGCACCCCTGAGAGAAACGAGCAGTACTTC
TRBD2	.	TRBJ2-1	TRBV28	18	CASTPPAGARSSYNEQFF	TGTGCCAGCACCCCCCCAGCGGGAGCACGGAGCTCCTACAATGAGCAGTTCTTC
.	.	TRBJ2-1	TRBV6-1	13	CASSEVPFSEQFF	TGTGCCAGCAGTGAAGTCCCCTTTTCTGAGCAGTTCTTC
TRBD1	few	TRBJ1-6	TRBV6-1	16	CASSEQGVGYYSPLHF	TGTGCCAGCAGTGAACAGGGGGTCGGTTATTATTCACCCCTCCACTTT
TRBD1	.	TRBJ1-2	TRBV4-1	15	CASSQISRGDYGYTF	TGCGCCAGCAGCCAGATATCCAGGGGGGACTATGGCTACACCTTC
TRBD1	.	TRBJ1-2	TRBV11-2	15	CASTLGGQGLYGYTF	TGTGCCAGCACCCTAGGGGGACAGGGCCTGTATGGCTACACCTTC
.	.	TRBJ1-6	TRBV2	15	CASGQASSYNSPLHF	TGTGCCAGCGGGCAGGCCAGCTCCTATAATTCACCCCTCCACTTT
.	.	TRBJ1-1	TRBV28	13	CASSLGGSTEAFF	TGTGCCAGCAGTTTAGGCGGGTCCACTGAAGCTTTCTTT
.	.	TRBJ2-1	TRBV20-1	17	CSASSVAGRLAMDEQFF	TGCAGTGCTAGTAGTGTGGCAGGGCGCCTAGCGATGGATGAGCAGTTCTTC
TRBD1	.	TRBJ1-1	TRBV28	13	CAIGDSWGQEAFF	TGTGCCATCGGGGACTCATGGGGACAGGAAGCTTTCTTT
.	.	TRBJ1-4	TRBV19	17	CASRVRTIRLKHEKLFF	TGTGCCAGTAGAGTTAGGACAATTAGGCTTAAGCATGAAAAACTGTTTTTT
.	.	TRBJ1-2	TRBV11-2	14	CASSLTTDASGYTF	TGTGCCAGCAGCCTCACGACAGACGCTTCCGGCTACACCTTC
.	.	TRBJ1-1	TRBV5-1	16	CASSLGAGDLNTEAFF	TGCGCCAGCAGCTTGGGGGCAGGGGATTTGAACACTGAAGCTTTCTTT
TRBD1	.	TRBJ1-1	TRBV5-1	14	CASSLGDRGAEAFF	TGCGCCAGCAGCTTGGGGGACAGGGGCGCTGAAGCTTTCTTT
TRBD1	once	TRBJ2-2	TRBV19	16	CASSATGTGDTGELFF	TGTGCCAGTAGTGCAACCGGGACAGGGGACACCGGGGAGCTGTTTTTT
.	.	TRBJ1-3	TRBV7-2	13	CASSLEAGNTIYF	TGTGCCAGCAGCTTAGAGGCCGGGAACACCATATATTTT
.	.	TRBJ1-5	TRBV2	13	CASNGALGQPQHF	TGTGCCAGCAATGGGGCTCTCGGTCAGCCCCAGCATTTT
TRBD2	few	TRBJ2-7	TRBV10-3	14	CAISVLSAGDEQYF	TGTGCCATCAGTGTCCTCTCCGCGGGAGACGAGCAGTACTTC
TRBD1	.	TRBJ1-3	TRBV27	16	CASSRDNRGPGNTIYF	TGTGCCAGCAGCCGAGATAACAGGGGGCCTGGAAACACCATATATTTT
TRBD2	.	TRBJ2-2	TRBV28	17	CASSLRSSGLAPGELFF	TGTGCCAGCAGTTTGCGCAGTTCCGGACTAGCCCCCGGGGAGCTGTTTTTT
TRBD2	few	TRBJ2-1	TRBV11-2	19	CASSLDYISGRGSYNEQFF	TGTGCCAGCAGCTTAGATTACATTAGCGGGAGAGGCTCCTACAATGAGCAGTTCTTC
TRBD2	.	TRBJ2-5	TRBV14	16	CASSQGTSGNGETQYF	TGTGCCAGCAGCCAAGGCACTAGCGGGAACGGAGAGACCCAGTACTTC
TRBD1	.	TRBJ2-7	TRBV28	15	CASSQGGPVIYEQYF	TGTGCCAGCAGCCAAGGGGGCCCGGTGATATACGAGCAGTACTTC
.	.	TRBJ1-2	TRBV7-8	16	CASSTIGGAGNYGYTF	TGTGCCAGCAGCACAATAGGGGGGGCGGGGAACTATGGCTACACCTTC